This T cell receptor beta chain is drawn from a study of blood T cells in healthy people across ages. Study results and caveats: A strong correlation was found between TCR beta diversity and the percentage of naive T cells.

The germline V gene encodes CDR1 MNHEY and CDR2 SVGEGT. This CDR3 has 14 residues. V shed 6 bases, J shed 1 base, and the junction held 2 bases outside the gene matches. Alongside a J-beta primer mix, a sample-barcoded 5' primer served in a second PCR lasting about 7 to 11 cycles. A single record per CDR3 protein comes from TCRdb applying MiXCR to the 5' RACE reads. Of hundreds of thousands of distinct CDR3 sequences listed, around two fifths were seen once; the top ten hold around 30%. This clonotype was counted only a few times. Antigen unknown. The specimen sequenced was blood. The clonotype originates from a man at least 80 years old in good health. The V call is TRBV6-2 or TRBV6-3, the J call TRBJ2-2, with TRBD2 matching over 7 bases. Here the CDR3 DNA reads TGTGCCAGCAGAATAGCGGGGAACACCGGGGAGCTGTTTTTT. Translated: CASRIAGNTGELFF.